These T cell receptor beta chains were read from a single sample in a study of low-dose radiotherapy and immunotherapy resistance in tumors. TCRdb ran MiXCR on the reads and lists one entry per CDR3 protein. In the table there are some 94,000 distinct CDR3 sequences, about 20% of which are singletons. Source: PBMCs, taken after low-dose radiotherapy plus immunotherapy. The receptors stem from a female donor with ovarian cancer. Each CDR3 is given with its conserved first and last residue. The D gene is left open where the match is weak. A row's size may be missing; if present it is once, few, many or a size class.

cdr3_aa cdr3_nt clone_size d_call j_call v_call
CASTPSSAGELFF TGTGCCAGCACCCCGAGCTCCGCCGGGGAGCTGTTTTTT many NA TRBJ2-2 TRBV11-2
CASTPLEWGTGNTIYF TGTGCCAGCACTCCCCTAGAATGGGGAACTGGAAACACCATATATTTT NA NA TRBJ1-3 TRBV6-5
CSARALAGAVYEQFF TGCAGTGCTAGAGCCCTGGCGGGGGCAGTCTATGAGCAGTTCTTC many NA TRBJ2-1 TRBV20-1
CASSFLGSQETQYF TGCGCCAGCAGCTTTCTAGGGTCCCAAGAGACCCAGTACTTC many NA TRBJ2-5 TRBV5-1
CASSAGLAYEQFF TGTGCCAGCAGTGCGGGACTAGCGTATGAGCAGTTCTTC NA TRBD2 TRBJ2-1 TRBV6-5
CASSVVGVPPGAHEQYF TGTGCCAGCAGCGTAGTCGGGGTCCCCCCCGGTGCACACGAGCAGTACTTC NA NA TRBJ2-7 TRBV9
CSVDVGSVGGETQYF TGCAGCGTTGATGTAGGCTCCGTCGGTGGTGAGACCCAGTACTTC many NA TRBJ2-5 TRBV29-1
CASSLTRLGGNSMNTEAFF TGCGCCAGCAGCTTGACCCGCCTCGGGGGGAATTCCATGAACACTGAAGCTTTCTTT many NA TRBJ1-1 TRBV5-1
CASSATGAQPQHF TGTGCCAGTAGCGCTACAGGGGCTCAGCCCCAGCATTTT NA TRBD1 TRBJ1-5 TRBV19
CASRKELGRSTDTQYF TGTGCCAGCAGAAAAGAACTAGGACGTAGCACAGATACGCAGTATTTT many NA TRBJ2-3 TRBV2
CASSPRGDYYEQYF TGTGCCAGCTCACCACGGGGGGATTACTACGAGCAGTACTTC many NA TRBJ2-7 TRBV18
CATRQGAYEQYF TGTGCCACACGACAGGGGGCTTACGAGCAGTACTTC many TRBD1 TRBJ2-7 TRBV6-2/TRBV6-3
CASSLDRVTDTQYF TGTGCCAGCAGCTTAGACAGGGTCACAGATACGCAGTATTTT many NA TRBJ2-3 TRBV7-2
CASSQEGLAGVGTDTQYF TGTGCCAGCAGCCAAGAGGGACTAGCGGGAGTCGGCACAGATACGCAGTATTTT medium-sized TRBD2 TRBJ2-3 TRBV4-2
CASSLGFTSSYNEQFF TGTGCCAGCAGCTTAGGGTTCACCTCCTCTTACAATGAGCAGTTCTTC many NA TRBJ2-1 TRBV7-6
CASSLSSGGGETQYF TGTGCCAGCAGCTTAAGTAGCGGGGGTGGAGAGACCCAGTACTTC many TRBD2 TRBJ2-5 TRBV7-3
CASSSSTRQNTEAFF TGTGCCAGCAGCTCCTCGACAAGACAGAACACTGAAGCTTTCTTT many NA TRBJ1-1 TRBV7-9
CASSQTGTDTTEQFF TGCGCCAGCAGCCAAACCGGGACAGACACAACTGAGCAGTTCTTC many TRBD1 TRBJ2-1 TRBV5-3
CASSLRSAGYTF TGTGCCAGCAGCTTGAGGTCAGCCGGCTACACCTTC once NA TRBJ1-2 TRBV5-6
CASSQVGGEETQYF TGTGCTAGCAGTCAGGTGGGGGGAGAGGAGACCCAGTACTTC many NA TRBJ2-5 TRBV7-7
CATSVAGGGDTQYF TGTGCCACCAGTGTGGCGGGAGGGGGAGATACGCAGTATTTT many TRBD2 TRBJ2-3 TRBV24-1
CASSLSGRHTGELFF TGTGCCAGCAGCTTGTCGGGGCGCCACACCGGGGAGCTGTTTTTT many NA TRBJ2-2 TRBV7-9
CATSRWGAGDSYNEQFF TGTGCCACCAGCCGTTGGGGAGCGGGGGACTCCTACAATGAGCAGTTCTTC few TRBD2 TRBJ2-1 TRBV15
CASSLRARTEVGETQYF TGTGCCAGCAGCTTAAGGGCGCGGACAGAGGTGGGAGAGACCCAGTACTTC many NA TRBJ2-5 TRBV11-2
CASSLRPVPGNEKLFFFFFFFF NA NA NA TRBJ1-4 TRBV5-6
CSARADRGLNNEQFF TGCAGTGCTAGAGCGGACAGGGGGCTTAACAATGAGCAGTTCTTC NA TRBD1 TRBJ2-1 TRBV20-1
CASSPGTGGFDEQFF TGTGCCAGCTCACCCGGGACAGGGGGATTCGATGAGCAGTTCTTC many TRBD1 TRBJ2-1 TRBV18
CSAPGPTKGETQYF TGCAGTGCCCCGGGCCCCACTAAGGGAGAGACCCAGTACTTC many NA TRBJ2-5 TRBV20-1
CSARRERGGYNEQFF TGCAGTGCTAGGAGAGAGAGGGGGGGCTACAATGAGCAGTTCTTC many NA TRBJ2-1 TRBV20-1
CASSPHQGASDTQYF TGTGCCAGCAGTCCACATCAAGGGGCTAGTGATACGCAGTATTTT many NA TRBJ2-3 TRBV28
CASSLWTTYNEQFF TGTGCCAGCAGTCTATGGACAACCTACAATGAGCAGTTCTTC many NA TRBJ2-1 TRBV6-2/TRBV6-3
CSARPGTATSGSTYEQYF TGCAGTGCTAGGCCCGGGACGGCTACTAGCGGCTCAACCTACGAGCAGTACTTC NA TRBD2 TRBJ2-7 TRBV20-1
CASSLGGTQYSPLHF TGTGCCAGCAGTTTGGGAGGCACGCAGTATTCACCCCTCCACTTT many NA TRBJ1-6 TRBV28
CASSFVGTGANYGYTF TGTGCCAGCAGCTTTGTCGGGACAGGGGCTAACTATGGCTACACCTTC NA TRBD1 TRBJ1-2 TRBV13
CASSPPGQQYTGELFF TGTGCCAGCTCACCACCGGGACAGCAATACACCGGGGAGCTGTTTTTT few TRBD1 TRBJ2-2 TRBV18
CATSRDADRDSYEQYF TGTGCCACCAGCAGAGATGCGGACAGGGACTCCTACGAGCAGTACTTC few TRBD1 TRBJ2-7 TRBV15
CASSATTPPAGELFF TGTGCCAGCAGCGCAACTACGCCCCCCGCCGGGGAGCTGTTTTTT many NA TRBJ2-2 TRBV2
CASSSSGGKNEQFF TGTGCCAGCAGTTCTAGCGGGGGGAAAAATGAGCAGTTCTTC many TRBD2 TRBJ2-1 TRBV28
CSAREGGGMNAKNIQYF TGCAGTGCTAGAGAGGGGGGCGGGATGAATGCCAAAAACATTCAGTACTTC many NA TRBJ2-4 TRBV20-1
CASSFPGTLYNEQFF TGTGCCAGCAGCTTCCCCGGGACTCTGTACAATGAGCAGTTCTTC NA NA TRBJ2-1 TRBV13
CASSSGTGDTGELFF TGTGCCAGCAGCTCCGGGACAGGAGACACCGGGGAGCTGTTTTTT many TRBD1 TRBJ2-2 TRBV12-3/TRBV12-4
CASSPTPHPMNTEAFF TGTGCCAGCTCACCAACCCCACACCCCATGAACACTGAAGCTTTCTTT many NA TRBJ1-1 TRBV18
CAWSVPGGIETQYF TGTGCCTGGAGTGTACCTGGGGGGATTGAGACCCAGTACTTC many NA TRBJ2-5 TRBV30
CASSYPPTGAPYEQYF TGTGCCAGCAGCTACCCACCTACGGGTGCCCCCTACGAGCAGTACTTC many NA TRBJ2-7 TRBV11-1
CASSQHNRIVDEQYF TGTGCCAGCAGCCAACACAACAGGATCGTCGACGAGCAGTACTTC NA NA TRBJ2-7 TRBV14
CASSSVGNSPLHF TGTGCCAGCAGTTCCGTAGGGAATTCACCCCTCCACTTT many NA TRBJ1-6 TRBV2
CASSYSWDSSGYTF TGTGCCAGCAGTTACTCATGGGACAGCTCGGGCTACACCTTC many TRBD1 TRBJ1-2 TRBV6-2/TRBV6-3
CASSADRVSYEQYF TGTGCCAGCAGCGCCGACAGGGTCTCCTACGAGCAGTACTTC many TRBD1 TRBJ2-7 TRBV9
CASSLTPLGGYEQFF TGTGCCAGCAGCTTAACGCCCTTAGGAGGGTATGAGCAGTTCTTC NA NA TRBJ2-1 TRBV7-6
CASRGPGFYEQYF TGTGCCAGCCGAGGGCCCGGATTCTACGAGCAGTACTTC many NA TRBJ2-7 TRBV28
CASSSLDYPSYNEQFF TGTGCCAGCAGCTCACTTGACTATCCCTCCTACAATGAGCAGTTCTTC many NA TRBJ2-1 TRBV5-4
CASSYPPLTESGANVLTF TGTGCCAGCAGTTACCCGCCCCTGACTGAGTCCGGGGCCAACGTCCTGACTTTC many NA TRBJ2-6 TRBV6-2/TRBV6-3